This is a list of T cell receptor beta chains from one sample in a study of T-cell reconstitution after alpha-beta-depleted transplantation in children. TCRdb fed the PCR reads into MiXCR, producing one record per CDR3 protein. This table holds about 340,000 distinct CDR3 sequences, 13% found once. The sample here was PBMCs, taken from the stem cell graft. These TCRs come from a human donor who donated a stem cell graft to a child with Fanconi anemia. Both conserved end residues are part of each CDR3. The D gene is left open where the match is weak. Clone size, where shown, is once, few, many, or a class for clones that have expanded.

j_call: TRBJ1-2
v_call: TRBV5-1
d_call: TRBD1
clone_size: .
cdr3_nt: TGCGCCAGCAGCTTAGAGGGACAGGGAGGCTATGGCTACACCTTC
cdr3_aa: CASSLEGQGGYGYTF

j_call: TRBJ2-2
v_call: TRBV20-1
d_call: .
clone_size: many
cdr3_nt: TGCAGTGCTAGAGAACTAGCCGGCACCGGGGAGCTGTTTTTT
cdr3_aa: CSARELAGTGELFF

j_call: TRBJ2-3
v_call: TRBV5-1
d_call: TRBD2
clone_size: .
cdr3_nt: TGCGCCAGCAGCCTACAAGCGGGGGGCACCGATACGCAGTATTTT
cdr3_aa: CASSLQAGGTDTQYF

j_call: TRBJ2-6
v_call: TRBV10-3
d_call: .
clone_size: many
cdr3_nt: TGTGCCTCGAGGGATCTTAAGACCGGGGCCAACGTCCTGACTTTC
cdr3_aa: CASRDLKTGANVLTF

j_call: TRBJ2-1
v_call: TRBV5-5
d_call: .
clone_size: few
cdr3_nt: TGTGCCAGCAGCTCACACCCGAGCTCCTACAATGAGCAGTTCTTC
cdr3_aa: CASSSHPSSYNEQFF

j_call: TRBJ2-5
v_call: TRBV11-2
d_call: .
clone_size: many
cdr3_nt: TGTGCCAGCAGCTTTCCCTTTGGGGGGCTGGAGACCCAGTACTTC
cdr3_aa: CASSFPFGGLETQYF

j_call: TRBJ1-5
v_call: TRBV7-8
d_call: TRBD1
clone_size: many
cdr3_nt: TGTGCCAGCAGCCAACAGGGGGCAGAGATAAGTCGCAATCAGCCCCAGCATTTT
cdr3_aa: CASSQQGAEISRNQPQHF

j_call: TRBJ1-4
v_call: TRBV4-3
d_call: .
clone_size: .
cdr3_nt: TGCGCCAGCAGCCCCGACGACAGACTTGATGAAAAACTGTTTTTT
cdr3_aa: CASSPDDRLDEKLFF

j_call: TRBJ1-4
v_call: TRBV5-6
d_call: .
clone_size: .
cdr3_nt: TGTGCCAGCAGCCTGCGACGTGGCAGAAGGGAGGAAAAACTGTTTTTT
cdr3_aa: CASSLRRGRREEKLFF

j_call: TRBJ2-1
v_call: TRBV6-2/TRBV6-3
d_call: TRBD2
clone_size: few
cdr3_nt: TGTGCCAGCAGTTACGGGGCGGGGGGGTTCTACAATGAGCAGTTCTTC
cdr3_aa: CASSYGAGGFYNEQFF

j_call: TRBJ2-1
v_call: TRBV25-1
d_call: TRBD2
clone_size: few
cdr3_nt: TGTGCCAGCAGTGAGATTGGTAGCGGGGGAAATGAGCAGTTCTTC
cdr3_aa: CASSEIGSGGNEQFF

j_call: TRBJ1-2
v_call: TRBV4-3
d_call: TRBD1
clone_size: many
cdr3_nt: TGCGCCAGCAGCCCTGAGCTGCCGACAGGGAACTATGGCTACACCTTC
cdr3_aa: CASSPELPTGNYGYTF

j_call: TRBJ1-5
v_call: TRBV28
d_call: .
clone_size: few
cdr3_nt: TGTGCCAGCAGTTTAGGGACAACAAATCAGCCCCAGCATTTT
cdr3_aa: CASSLGTTNQPQHF

j_call: TRBJ2-4
v_call: TRBV4-1
d_call: .
clone_size: .
cdr3_nt: TGCGCCAGCAGCTACCGGGAGCAAGGGACCAAAAACATTCAGTACTTC
cdr3_aa: CASSYREQGTKNIQYF

j_call: TRBJ2-5
v_call: TRBV7-7
d_call: .
clone_size: many
cdr3_nt: TGTGCTAGCAGCTTAGCGGTCTCTGGCTGGGAGACCCAGTACTTC
cdr3_aa: CASSLAVSGWETQYF

j_call: TRBJ1-3
v_call: TRBV27
d_call: .
clone_size: .
cdr3_nt: TGTGCCAGCGCGTTAGGGGGAACTGCTGGAAACACCATATATTTT
cdr3_aa: CASALGGTAGNTIYF

j_call: TRBJ2-3
v_call: TRBV5-1
d_call: .
clone_size: few
cdr3_nt: TGCGCCAGCAGTTTCAGGGGGCCGGGGGGGCCCATGGATACGCAGTATTTT
cdr3_aa: CASSFRGPGGPMDTQYF

j_call: TRBJ2-1
v_call: TRBV29-1
d_call: .
clone_size: few
cdr3_nt: TGCAGCGTTGAAGATCTCGACAGCAATGAGCAGTTCTTC
cdr3_aa: CSVEDLDSNEQFF

j_call: TRBJ1-1
v_call: TRBV12-3/TRBV12-4
d_call: TRBD1
clone_size: .
cdr3_nt: TGTGCCAGCAGGCTAAGACAGGGATGGAACACTGAAGCTTTCTTT
cdr3_aa: CASRLRQGWNTEAFF

j_call: TRBJ2-2
v_call: TRBV5-1
d_call: TRBD2
clone_size: .
cdr3_nt: TGCGCCAGCAGCTTACGGGAGGGGAACACCGGGGAGCTGTTTTTT
cdr3_aa: CASSLREGNTGELFF

j_call: TRBJ2-1
v_call: TRBV28
d_call: .
clone_size: .
cdr3_nt: TGTGCCAGCAAACCCCACTCCTACAATGAGCAGTTCTTC
cdr3_aa: CASKPHSYNEQFF

j_call: TRBJ1-5
v_call: TRBV5-5
d_call: .
clone_size: .
cdr3_nt: TGTGCCAGCAGCCAAGGTAGTTCTTTTGGCAATCAGCCCCAGCATTTT
cdr3_aa: CASSQGSSFGNQPQHF

j_call: TRBJ2-4
v_call: TRBV7-9
d_call: .
clone_size: few
cdr3_nt: TGTGCCAGCAGCCCGGACGTGTACATTCAGTACTTC
cdr3_aa: CASSPDVYIQYF

j_call: TRBJ1-2
v_call: TRBV9
d_call: TRBD1
clone_size: .
cdr3_nt: TGTGCCAGCAGCCCAGGGGGCGCAGGATTCTATGGCTACACCTTC
cdr3_aa: CASSPGGAGFYGYTF

j_call: TRBJ2-5
v_call: TRBV12-3/TRBV12-4
d_call: .
clone_size: many
cdr3_nt: TGTGCCAGCAGTTTGCTGGGGGCAGAGACCCAGTACTTC
cdr3_aa: CASSLLGAETQYF

j_call: TRBJ2-3
v_call: TRBV19
d_call: TRBD2
clone_size: many
cdr3_nt: TGTGCCAGTAGTATTTTTACTAGCGGGCCAGATACGCAGTATTTT
cdr3_aa: CASSIFTSGPDTQYF

j_call: TRBJ1-6
v_call: TRBV10-3
d_call: TRBD1
clone_size: .
cdr3_nt: TGTGCCATCAGCGCTACAGGGGGCAATTCACCCCTCCACTTT
cdr3_aa: CAISATGGNSPLHF

j_call: TRBJ2-2
v_call: TRBV25-1
d_call: .
clone_size: .
cdr3_nt: TGTGCCAGCAGTGAATGGGGGGAAGGGGAGCTGTTTTTT
cdr3_aa: CASSEWGEGELFF

j_call: TRBJ2-5
v_call: TRBV6-1
d_call: TRBD2
clone_size: few
cdr3_nt: TGTGCCAGCAGTCCAAGCCAGCGGGGGATAGGAGAGACCCAGTACTTC
cdr3_aa: CASSPSQRGIGETQYF

j_call: TRBJ1-1
v_call: TRBV5-6
d_call: .
clone_size: many
cdr3_nt: TGTGCCAGCAGCGGGGGGGACACTGAAGCTTTCTTT
cdr3_aa: CASSGGDTEAFF

j_call: TRBJ2-3
v_call: TRBV3-1
d_call: TRBD1
clone_size: many
cdr3_nt: TGTGCCAGCAGCTCCCGGGACAGCAACACAGATACGCAGTATTTT
cdr3_aa: CASSSRDSNTDTQYF

j_call: TRBJ2-7
v_call: TRBV29-1
d_call: TRBD1
clone_size: many
cdr3_nt: TGCAGCGCCCTCGACAGGGGGCTAAACGAGCAGTACTTC
cdr3_aa: CSALDRGLNEQYF

j_call: TRBJ2-1
v_call: TRBV5-1
d_call: TRBD1
clone_size: many
cdr3_nt: TGCGCCAGCAGCTTAATGGGACAGGGGACGGTTTACAATGAGCAGTTCTTC
cdr3_aa: CASSLMGQGTVYNEQFF

j_call: TRBJ2-2
v_call: TRBV7-6
d_call: TRBD1
clone_size: many
cdr3_nt: TGTGCCAGCAGCTTAGCATGGACAGGGGAAGGGGAGCTGTTTTTT
cdr3_aa: CASSLAWTGEGELFF

j_call: TRBJ2-1
v_call: TRBV2
d_call: .
clone_size: few
cdr3_nt: TGTGCCAGCAGTGAACGGACCTGGAACAATGAGCAGTTCTTC
cdr3_aa: CASSERTWNNEQFF

j_call: TRBJ1-1
v_call: TRBV30
d_call: .
clone_size: .
cdr3_nt: TGTGCCTGGAGGATCTGGAAGGAGGACACTGAAGCTTTCTTT
cdr3_aa: CAWRIWKEDTEAFF

j_call: TRBJ2-1
v_call: TRBV7-3
d_call: .
clone_size: many
cdr3_nt: TGTGCCAGCAGCTTTAACATCGGGACTCCCAGTGACGAGCAGTTCTTC
cdr3_aa: CASSFNIGTPSDEQFF

j_call: TRBJ1-1
v_call: TRBV12-3/TRBV12-4
d_call: TRBD1
clone_size: many
cdr3_nt: TGTGCCAGCAGTTTAAGGACAGGGGGTAAAGCTTTCTTT
cdr3_aa: CASSLRTGGKAFF

j_call: TRBJ1-1
v_call: TRBV12-3/TRBV12-4
d_call: .
clone_size: many
cdr3_nt: TGTGCCAGCAGTTTAAGGTATTCGTTGGTGTGGACACAGAACACTGAAGCTTTCTTT
cdr3_aa: CASSLRYSLVWTQNTEAFF

j_call: TRBJ1-1
v_call: TRBV6-1
d_call: .
clone_size: many
cdr3_nt: TGTGCCAGCAGTATAACACAGAACACTGAAGCTTTCTTT
cdr3_aa: CASSITQNTEAFF

j_call: TRBJ2-4
v_call: TRBV18
d_call: TRBD1
clone_size: few
cdr3_nt: TGTGCCAGCTCACAACAGGGGGACATTCAGTACTTC
cdr3_aa: CASSQQGDIQYF